Listed here are 25 T cell receptor beta chains from one sample, sequenced in a study of T cells after yellow fever vaccination. TCRdb analysed the 5' RACE reads with MiXCR anew, one entry per CDR3 protein. The table shows more than 55,000 distinct CDR3 sequences, with approximately 7.4% occurring only once. This sample comprised CD8+ T cells sorted from PBMCs, obtained 15 days after the yellow fever booster vaccination. The receptors shown here come from a man in his thirties or forties who received the YFV17D yellow fever vaccine.

This clonotype was seen ten or more times. The chain has TRBV6-1 and TRBJ1-1, with a weak D call TRBD1 (5 bases). The length of the CDR3 is 14 residues. The V end was cut by 6 bases, the J end by 6 bases, with 17 bases between. Germline CDR1 is MNHNS and CDR2 is SASEGT. This CDR3 reads CASRPGTADPEAFF. The CDR3 DNA is TGTGCCAGCAGGCCAGGGACCGCGGACCCTGAAGCTTTCTTT.

This clonotype occurred a few times. This sequence joins TRBV4-2 and TRBJ2-3, with a weak D call TRBD2 (6 bases). Per the germline V gene, CDR1 is LGHNA and CDR2 is YNFKEQ. Trimming stripped 1 base from V and 1 base from J, with 9 bases between. The CDR3 is 15 amino acids. CDR3 sequence: CASSQVAVRTDTQYF. The CDR3 coding sequence is TGTGCCAGCAGCCAAGTAGCGGTCCGCACAGATACGCAGTATTTT.

Only a few counts were recorded for this clonotype. The V call is TRBV27, the J call TRBJ2-2, with a tentative D call TRBD2 (6 bases). The V gene lost 8 bases and the J gene lost 5 bases, with 12 bases spanning the gap. The germline gives CDR1 MNHEY, CDR2 SMNVEV (reference sequence). This CDR3 is 13 amino acids long. The CDR3 nucleotides read TGTGCCAGCCAAACGGGAGTTACCGGGGAGCTGTTTTTT. It specifies CASQTGVTGELFF.

The V and J genes are TRBV4-3 and TRBJ1-2; D remains ambiguous. V lost 1 base to trimming and J lost 8 bases, with 20 bases between them. The V gene's germline CDR1 is LGHNA and CDR2 YSLEER. CDR3 length equals 16 residues. The CDR3 DNA sequence: TGCGCCAGCAGCCAAGTACCCATTGTGGCCGTCCGGGGCTACACCTTC. Protein: CASSQVPIVAVRGYTF.

For this clonotype: Being one base from a much bigger clone, this may be a read error. The CDR3 does not close with the conserved phenylalanine or tryptophan, likely indicating a read error. The rearrangement joins TRBV7-9 to TRBJ2-5; D is uncertain. CDR3 size: 14 residues. Germline loops: CDR1 SEHNR, CDR2 FQNEAQ (reference sequence). Deletions cut 4 bases from V and 5 bases from J, with 14 bases between. CDR3 residues: CASSSQILQETQYS. The CDR3 bases are TGTGCCAGCAGCTCCCAGATTCTACAGGAGACCCAGTACTCC.

This clonotype was seen at least ten times. V is TRBV6-5 and J is TRBJ2-5, with 8 bases matching TRBD2. V trimming: 0 bases; J trimming: 5 bases; junction bases outside the gene matches: 5. Germline CDR1 is MNHEY and CDR2 is SVGAGI. The CDR3 runs to 15 residues. The CDR3 is CASSYSLASGETQYF. In nucleotides, the CDR3 is TGTGCCAGCAGTTACTCGCTAGCTAGCGGGGAGACCCAGTACTTC.

Concerning this clonotype: This may be a read error, as it is one base from a much larger clone. The chain joins TRBV27 to TRBJ2-3; perhaps TRBD2 as D (6 bases). This CDR3 is 12 amino acids long. V was pared by 7 bases and J by 12 bases, with 17 bases between. Germline CDR1 and CDR2: MNHEY and SMNVEV (reference sequence). CDR3 loop: CASTAETSVQYF. CDR3 DNA sequence: TGTGCCAGCACCGCCGAGACTAGTGTTCAGTATTTT.

This clonotype occurred many times. V gene TRBV6-5 combines with J gene TRBJ2-6, with unresolved D. This CDR3 region has 15 residues. V was cut by 1 base and J by 0 bases, with 4 bases left in between. CDR1 is MNHEY, CDR2 SVGAGI, per germline. CDR3 in DNA: TGTGCCAGCAGTTACTATTCCTCTGGGGCCAACGTCCTGACTTTC. It translates to CASSYYSSGANVLTF.

This clonotype was counted ten times or more. This rearrangement joins TRBV20-1 to TRBJ2-7, with D maybe TRBD1 (5 bases). Germline V gives CDR1 DFQATT, CDR2 SNEGSKA (reference sequence). V was trimmed by 1 base and J by 4 bases, leaving 14 bases between them. The CDR3 contains 14 residues. CDR3 region: CSARVKGAPYEQYF. The CDR3 DNA sequence: TGCAGTGCTAGAGTAAAAGGGGCTCCTTACGAGCAGTACTTC.

This clonotype was seen ten or more times. The chain recombines TRBV4-3 with TRBJ2-7; TRBD1 matches 7 bases. Germline values: CDR1 LGHNA, CDR2 YSLEER. This CDR3 has 17 amino acids. The V gene end was trimmed by 1 base and the J gene end by 3 bases; junction bases not matched to a gene: 12. The CDR3 reads CASSQGLLGGQIYEQYF. CDR3 nucleotide sequence: TGCGCCAGCAGCCAAGGTCTTCTTGGGGGACAGATCTACGAGCAGTACTTC.

This clonotype was seen at least ten times. The chain combines TRBV10-3 with TRBJ2-7; 7 nucleotides agree with TRBD2. The V gene end was trimmed by 8 bases and the J gene end by 2 bases; junction bases not matched to a gene: 6. CDR3 size: 13 residues. Per the germline V gene, CDR1 is ENHRY and CDR2 is SYGVKD. Here the CDR3 DNA reads TGTGCCATCTATTCTAGCGGAACCTACGAGCAGTACTTC. It translates to CAIYSSGTYEQYF.

In its sample, this clonotype was seen many times. The CDR3 coding sequence is TGTGCCAGCAGCTTAGAAGCGGGCGAGCAGTACTTC. It is translated as CASSLEAGEQYF. V is TRBV11-2 and J is TRBJ2-7, with a weak D call TRBD2 (6 bases). Trimming took 0 bases from V and 6 from J, leaving 6 bases between them. The CDR3 runs to 12 residues. Per the germline V gene, CDR1 is SGHAT and CDR2 is FQNNGV.

The V call is TRBV7-8, the J call TRBJ2-1; 7 nucleotides match TRBD1. With V trimmed by 3 bases and J by 8 bases, 7 bases remained unmatched. The CDR3 length is 14 residues. Germline CDR1 and CDR2: SGHVS and FQNEAQ. The DNA for the CDR3 is TGTGCCAGCAGCTTCAGACAGGGAAGTCATGAGCAGTTCTTC. This gives the protein CASSFRQGSHEQFF.

This clonotype showed up just a few times. CDR3 amino acids: CASYQGTEAFF. CDR3 sequence (DNA): TGTGCCAGTTACCAGGGCACTGAAGCTTTCTTT. The chain carries TRBV6-5 and TRBJ1-1; the D gene is possibly TRBD1 (5 bases). Germline CDR1 reads MNHEY; CDR2 reads SVGAGI. Trimming took off 9 bases at V and 4 bases at J, with 9 bases between the two ends. This CDR3 has 11 residues.

This clonotype was counted at least ten times. The CDR3 bases are TGTGCCAGCAGTGAAGGGGGGGGTAGGGGCTACGAGCAGTACTTC. As protein: CASSEGGGRGYEQYF. This chain joins TRBV2 and TRBJ2-7, with 7 nucleotides matching TRBD2. The CDR3 consists of 15 residues. Trimming cost V 1 base and J 3 bases; bases outside gene matches: 6. Germline lookup yields CDR1 SNHLY and CDR2 FYNNEI.

Concerning this clonotype: At one end the junction does not follow the germline gene, possibly because of a read error. This chain connects TRBV7-6 to TRBJ2-2; 10 bases fit TRBD2. The germline gives CDR1 SGHVS, CDR2 FNYEAQ. This CDR3 comprises 15 residues. The CDR3 loop is CSSSLDSGRAGELFF. The CDR3 nucleotides read TGTTCCAGCAGCTTAGACAGCGGGAGGGCCGGGGAGCTGTTTTTT.

This clonotype occurred many times. The chain has TRBV27 and TRBJ2-3; perhaps TRBD2 as D (6 bases). Trimming removed 10 bases at V and 1 base at J, with 18 bases between. Germline V lookup: CDR1 MNHEY, CDR2 SMNVEV (reference sequence). The CDR3 covers 15 residues. The CDR3 sequence: CATLVYGSGTDTQYF. The CDR3 DNA sequence: TGTGCCACCCTAGTATACGGGAGCGGCACAGATACGCAGTATTTT.

This clonotype has a count of ten or more. The chain links TRBV9 to TRBJ2-7; no clear D gene. The CDR3 runs 12 residues. V gave up 3 bases and J gave up 4 bases, with 8 bases separating them. CDR1 is SGDLS and CDR2 is YYNGEE in the germline V gene. The CDR3 is CASSGSTYEQYF. CDR3 coding DNA: TGTGCCAGCAGCGGGAGTACGTACGAGCAGTACTTC. The whole variable domain, filled in from reference TRBV9 and TRBJ2-7, reads DSGVTQTPKHLITATGQRVTLRCSPRSGDLSVYWYQQSLDQGLQFLIQYYNGEERAKGNILERFSAQQFPDLHSELNLSSLELGDSALYFCASSGSTYEQYFGPGTRLTVT.

This clonotype was seen many times. V usage is TRBV6-5 and J usage is TRBJ2-5; no clear D gene. This CDR3 is built from 12 residues. V lost 5 bases, J lost 4 bases, and 8 bases lay in between. The germline V gene encodes CDR1 MNHEY and CDR2 SVGAGI. The CDR3 DNA follows: TGTGCCAGCAGTCAGGACGGAGAGACCCAGTACTTC. As protein: CASSQDGETQYF.

This clonotype was counted at least ten times. The chain recombines TRBV4-1 with TRBJ2-1; TRBD1 might be the D (5 bases). The CDR3 runs 15 residues. Germline V lookup: CDR1 MGHRA, CDR2 YSYEKL. V lost 1 base to trimming and J lost 2 bases, with 9 bases between them. CDR3 nucleotides: TGCGCCAGCAGCCAAGGCCCGACAGCCTACAATGAGCAGTTCTTC. This sequence encodes CASSQGPTAYNEQFF.

Ten or more counts support this clonotype. V and J are TRBV7-9 and TRBJ2-4; TRBD1 agrees at 8 bases. The CDR3 sequence is 16 residues long. Trimming took 4 bases from V and 3 from J; bases not matched to a gene: 8. Germline values: CDR1 SEHNR, CDR2 FQNEAQ (reference sequence). CDR3 sequence: CASSYLGQGDKNIQYF. For the CDR3, the DNA is TGTGCCAGCAGCTACCTCGGACAGGGTGACAAAAACATTCAGTACTTC.

This clonotype was found many times. This chain uses TRBV29-1 with TRBJ2-7; no reliable D call. Germline assignment: CDR1 SQVTM and CDR2 ANQGSEA. Between the trimmed V and J ends, which lost 3 bases and 2 bases, there was a span of 11 bases. The CDR3 is 13 residues long. The CDR3 here is CSVEAPTAYEQYF. CDR3 bases: TGCAGCGTTGAGGCACCCACGGCCTACGAGCAGTACTTC.

This clonotype was observed many times. V and J are TRBV19 and TRBJ2-1, with D possibly TRBD2 on 6 matching bases. Trimming removed 2 bases at V and 10 bases at J, with 15 bases between. The CDR3 contains 14 residues. Germline V gene data show CDR1 as LNHDA and CDR2 as SQIVND (reference sequence). As DNA, the CDR3 is TGTGCCAGTAGTATAAGCCCTAGCGTGGGGGAGCAGTTCTTC. This sequence encodes CASSISPSVGEQFF. The full variable domain, completed using reference TRBV19 and TRBJ2-1, is DGGITQSPKYLFRKEGQNVTLSCEQNLNHDAMYWYRQDPGQGLRLIYYSQIVNDFQKGDIAEGYSVSREKKESFPLTVTSAQKNPTAFYLCASSISPSVGEQFFGPGTRLTVL.

This clonotype was detected ten times or more. The chain couples TRBV7-9 to TRBJ2-2; 8 bases fit TRBD1. The CDR3 runs to 13 residues. Trimming took 8 bases from V and 4 from J; bases not matched to a gene: 3. Germline V lookup: CDR1 SEHNR, CDR2 FQNEAQ (reference sequence). Here the CDR3 DNA reads TGTGCCAGCCGGACAGGGTCCACCGGGGAGCTGTTTTTT. It yields the protein CASRTGSTGELFF.

This clonotype was observed many times. This chain's CDR3 is CASSESGIDTQYF. The CDR3 DNA reads TGTGCCAGCAGTGAAAGCGGGATAGATACGCAGTATTTT. This chain joins TRBV2 and TRBJ2-3, with TRBD2 identical over 7 bases. This CDR3 has 13 amino acids. Germline CDR1 SNHLY, CDR2 FYNNEI. V shed 2 bases, J shed 5 bases, and the junction held 1 base outside the gene matches.